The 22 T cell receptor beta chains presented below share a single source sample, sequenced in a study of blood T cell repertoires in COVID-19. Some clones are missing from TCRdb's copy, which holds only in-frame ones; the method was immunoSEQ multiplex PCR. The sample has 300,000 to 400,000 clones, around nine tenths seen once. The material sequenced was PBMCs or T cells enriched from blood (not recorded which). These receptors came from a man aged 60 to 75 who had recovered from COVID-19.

The CDR3 sequence: CASSLDIEAFF. DNA of the CDR3: TGTGCCAGCAGCTTGGACATTGAAGCTTTCTTT. The chain carries TRBV5-6 and TRBJ1-1; no definite D call. V lost 0 bases, J lost 7 bases, and 4 bases lay in between. CDR3 size: 11 residues. Germline V gene sequence: CDR1 SGHDT, CDR2 YYEEEE. Combining the CDR3 with reference TRBV5-6 and TRBJ1-1 gives the whole variable domain DAGVTQSPTHLIKTRGQQVTLRCSPKSGHDTVSWYQQALGQGPQFIFQYYEEEERQRGNFPDRFSGHQFPNYSSELNVNALLLGDSALYLCASSLDIEAFFGQGTRLTVV.

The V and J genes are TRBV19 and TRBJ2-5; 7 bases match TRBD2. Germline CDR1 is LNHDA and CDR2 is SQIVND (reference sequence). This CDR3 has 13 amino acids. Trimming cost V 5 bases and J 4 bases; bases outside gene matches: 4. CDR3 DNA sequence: TGTGCCAGTAGTCGGGGGGACGGAGAGACCCAGTACTTC. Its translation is CASSRGDGETQYF. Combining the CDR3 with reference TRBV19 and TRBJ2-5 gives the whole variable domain DGGITQSPKYLFRKEGQNVTLSCEQNLNHDAMYWYRQDPGQGLRLIYYSQIVNDFQKGDIAEGYSVSREKKESFPLTVTSAQKNPTAFYLCASSRGDGETQYFGPGTRLLVL.

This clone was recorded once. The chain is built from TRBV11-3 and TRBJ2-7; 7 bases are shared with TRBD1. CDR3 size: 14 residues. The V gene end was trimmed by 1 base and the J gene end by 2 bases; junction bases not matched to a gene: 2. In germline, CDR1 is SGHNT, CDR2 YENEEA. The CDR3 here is CASSLGQGAYEQYF. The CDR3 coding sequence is TGTGCCAGCAGCTTAGGACAGGGCGCCTACGAGCAGTACTTC.

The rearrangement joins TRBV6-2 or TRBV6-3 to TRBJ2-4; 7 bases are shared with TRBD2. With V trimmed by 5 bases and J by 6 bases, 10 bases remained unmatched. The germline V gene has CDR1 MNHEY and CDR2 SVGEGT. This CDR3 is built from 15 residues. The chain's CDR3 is CASSRPAGVLNIQYF. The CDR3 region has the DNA TGTGCCAGCAGTCGACCGGCGGGAGTGCTAAACATTCAGTACTTC.

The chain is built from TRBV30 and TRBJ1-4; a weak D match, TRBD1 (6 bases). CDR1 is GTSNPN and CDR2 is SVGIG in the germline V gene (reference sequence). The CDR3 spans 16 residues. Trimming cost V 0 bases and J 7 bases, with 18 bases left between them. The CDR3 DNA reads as TGTGCCTGGAGTGTACGGGGGGCGGGCTTCCCTGAAAAACTGTTTTTT. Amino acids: CAWSVRGAGFPEKLFF.

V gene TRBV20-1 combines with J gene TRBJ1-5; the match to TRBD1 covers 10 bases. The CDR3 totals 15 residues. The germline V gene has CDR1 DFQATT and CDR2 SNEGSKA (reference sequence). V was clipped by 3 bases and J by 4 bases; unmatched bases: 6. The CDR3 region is CSASKTGGGNQPQHF. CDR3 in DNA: TGCAGTGCTAGTAAGACAGGGGGCGGGAATCAGCCCCAGCATTTT.

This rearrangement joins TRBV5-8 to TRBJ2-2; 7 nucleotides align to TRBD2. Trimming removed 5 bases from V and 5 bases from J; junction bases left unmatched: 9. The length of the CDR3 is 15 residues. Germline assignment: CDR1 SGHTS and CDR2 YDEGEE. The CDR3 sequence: CASRGGALSTGELFF. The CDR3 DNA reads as TGTGCCAGCAGGGGAGGGGCCCTATCTACCGGGGAGCTGTTTTTT.

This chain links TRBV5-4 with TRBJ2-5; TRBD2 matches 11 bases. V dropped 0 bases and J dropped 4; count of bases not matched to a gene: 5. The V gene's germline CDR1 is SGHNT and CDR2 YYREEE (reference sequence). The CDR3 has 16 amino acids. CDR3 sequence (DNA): TGTGCCAGCAGCTTGGAGGTAGCGGGAGGGGTAGAGACCCAGTACTTC. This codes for CASSLEVAGGVETQYF.

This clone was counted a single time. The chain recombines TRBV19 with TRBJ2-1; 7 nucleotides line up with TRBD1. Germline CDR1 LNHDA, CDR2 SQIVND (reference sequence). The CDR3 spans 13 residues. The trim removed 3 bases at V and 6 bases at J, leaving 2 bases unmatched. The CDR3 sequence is CASSITGANEQFF. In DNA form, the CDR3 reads TGTGCCAGTAGTATCACAGGGGCCAATGAGCAGTTCTTC.

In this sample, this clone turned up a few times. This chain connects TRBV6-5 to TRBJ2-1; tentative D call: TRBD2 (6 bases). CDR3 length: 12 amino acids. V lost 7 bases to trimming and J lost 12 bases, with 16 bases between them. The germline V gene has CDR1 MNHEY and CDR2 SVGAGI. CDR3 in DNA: TGTGCCAGCAACCTAGCCGGGCGGGGGCAGTTCTTC. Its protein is CASNLAGRGQFF.

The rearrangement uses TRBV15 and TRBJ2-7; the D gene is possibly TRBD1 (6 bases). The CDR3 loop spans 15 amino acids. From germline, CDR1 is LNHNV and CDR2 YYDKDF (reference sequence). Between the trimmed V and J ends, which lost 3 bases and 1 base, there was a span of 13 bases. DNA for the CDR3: TGTGCCACCAGCAGGACTTCAGGGGATTCCTACGAGCAGTACTTC. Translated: CATSRTSGDSYEQYF.

The CDR3 is CASSLEGGAGETQYF. CDR3 DNA sequence: TGCGCCAGCAGCTTGGAAGGGGGGGCGGGGGAGACCCAGTACTTC. This chain links TRBV5-1 with TRBJ2-5; tentative D call: TRBD2 (7 bases). The CDR3 has 15 amino acids. CDR1 and CDR2 (germline): SGHRS, YFSETQ. Deletions cut 0 bases from V and 5 bases from J, with 14 bases between.

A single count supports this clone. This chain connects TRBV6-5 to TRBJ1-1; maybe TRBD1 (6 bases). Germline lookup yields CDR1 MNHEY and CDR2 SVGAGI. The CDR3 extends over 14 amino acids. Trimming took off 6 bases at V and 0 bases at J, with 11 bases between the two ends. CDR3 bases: TGTGCCAGCAGGAGGGACATTATGAACACTGAAGCTTTCTTT. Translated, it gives CASRRDIMNTEAFF.

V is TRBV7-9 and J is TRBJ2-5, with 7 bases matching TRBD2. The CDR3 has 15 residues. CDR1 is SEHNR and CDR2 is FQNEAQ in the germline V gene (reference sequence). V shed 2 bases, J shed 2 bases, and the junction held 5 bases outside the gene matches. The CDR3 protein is CASSLSGLIQETQYF. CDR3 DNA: TGTGCCAGCAGCTTATCGGGACTAATACAAGAGACCCAGTACTTC.

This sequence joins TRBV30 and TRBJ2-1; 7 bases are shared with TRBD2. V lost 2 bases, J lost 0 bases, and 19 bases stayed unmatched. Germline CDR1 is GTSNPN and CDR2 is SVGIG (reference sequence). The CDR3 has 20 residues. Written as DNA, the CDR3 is TGTGCCTGGAGTCCGCTAGCGGAAATACCGAAGGGATTCTCCTACAATGAGCAGTTCTTC. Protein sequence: CAWSPLAEIPKGFSYNEQFF.

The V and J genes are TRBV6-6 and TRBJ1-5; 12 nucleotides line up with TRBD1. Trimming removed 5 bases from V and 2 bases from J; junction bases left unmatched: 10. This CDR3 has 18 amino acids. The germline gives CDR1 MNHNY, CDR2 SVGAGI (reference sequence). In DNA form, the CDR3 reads TGTGCCAGCAGTCCCGGGACAGGGGGCGTATTGGGCAATCAGCCCCAGCATTTT. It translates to CASSPGTGGVLGNQPQHF.

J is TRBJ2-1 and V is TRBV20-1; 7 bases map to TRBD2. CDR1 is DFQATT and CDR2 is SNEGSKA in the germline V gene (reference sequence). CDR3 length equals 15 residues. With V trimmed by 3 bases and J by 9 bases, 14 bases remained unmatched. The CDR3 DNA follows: TGCAGTGCTAGTAAAACCGGGACTAAGGGGAGTGAGCAGTTCTTC. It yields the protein CSASKTGTKGSEQFF.

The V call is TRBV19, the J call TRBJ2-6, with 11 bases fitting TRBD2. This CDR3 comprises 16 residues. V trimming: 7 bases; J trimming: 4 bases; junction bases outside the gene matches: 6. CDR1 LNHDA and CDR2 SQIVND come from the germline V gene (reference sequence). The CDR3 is CASKIAGGPGANVLTF. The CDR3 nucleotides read TGTGCCAGTAAAATAGCGGGAGGGCCAGGGGCCAACGTCCTGACTTTC.

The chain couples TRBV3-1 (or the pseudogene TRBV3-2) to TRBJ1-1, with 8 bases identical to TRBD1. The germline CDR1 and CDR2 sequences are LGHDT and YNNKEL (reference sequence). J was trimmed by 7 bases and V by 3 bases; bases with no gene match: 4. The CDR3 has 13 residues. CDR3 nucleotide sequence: TGTGCCAGCAGCCACGGGACAGGCAGTGAAGCTTTCTTT. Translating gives CASSHGTGSEAFF.

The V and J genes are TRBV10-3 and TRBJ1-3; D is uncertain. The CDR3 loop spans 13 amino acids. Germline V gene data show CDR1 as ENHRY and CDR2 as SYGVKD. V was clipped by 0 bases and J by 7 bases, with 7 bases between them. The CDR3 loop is CAISESLGNTIYF. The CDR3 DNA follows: TGTGCCATCAGTGAGTCGCTGGGCAACACCATATATTTT.

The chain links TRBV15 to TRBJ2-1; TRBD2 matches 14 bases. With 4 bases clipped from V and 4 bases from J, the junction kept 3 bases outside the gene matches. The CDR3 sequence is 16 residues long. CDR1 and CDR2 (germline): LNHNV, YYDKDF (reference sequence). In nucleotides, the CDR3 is TGTGCCACCAGCAAAGGGACTAGCGGGGGATACAATGAGCAGTTCTTC. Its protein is CATSKGTSGGYNEQFF.

CDR3 nucleotides: TGTGCCAGCACCACTAGCGGGGGTTACGAGCAGTACTTC. Translated, it gives CASTTSGGYEQYF. The V gene is TRBV7-2, the J gene TRBJ2-7, with TRBD2 identical over 11 bases. This CDR3 region has 13 residues. Germline V gene data show CDR1 as SGHTA and CDR2 as FQGNSA. With 7 bases clipped from V and 4 bases from J, the junction kept 3 bases outside the gene matches.